This TCR beta chain stems from a study of blood T cell repertoires in COVID-19. In the study overall: Samples taken during acute and convalescent COVID-19 were collected in the United States, Italy and Spain. Sources were T cells, B-cell-depleted T cells, or PBMCs; the material itself was cDNA or gDNA.

As originally analysed: Reference gene primer amplification yielded estimated nucleated cell counts. TCRdb's copy holds only in-frame clones and misses some; the assay was immunoSEQ multiplex PCR. V, J and clone size are those of that table, while D and trimming were read from the DNA. The sample has under 100,000 clones, approximately 85% seen once. V was pared by 0 bases and J by 1 base, with 5 bases between. Germline CDR1 and CDR2: SGHRS and YFSETQ. CDR3 length equals 14 residues. This TCR was sampled from a woman of 80 years or more with COVID-19, enrolled during active disease. Sequenced sample: peripheral blood. This chain links TRBV5-1 with TRBJ1-5; D is undetermined. The DNA of the CDR3 is TGCGCCAGCAGCTTGGGGCAAAGCAATCAGCCCCAGCATTTT. It is translated as CASSLGQSNQPQHF.